The entry below describes one T cell receptor (beta chain). Antigen unknown. This record comes from a study of cytomegalovirus exposure and HLA in healthy donors. Looking at the study overall: A prior study identified 117 million unique TCR beta sequences from 180 million or so T cells. Of the donors genotyped, 300 to 500 in all, 81% fell in the Caucasian-associated ancestry cluster.

The primer mix had 60 Vbeta and 13 Jbeta primers. This table comes from immunoSEQ multiplex PCR, and its TCRdb copy is limited to in-frame clones, with some not included. Recorded here are roughly 84,000 clones; the top ten clones represent 0.58%. Germline V lookup: CDR1 SGHNT, CDR2 YYREEE (reference sequence). The V and J ends lost 5 bases and 8 bases, in that order; junction bases with no gene match: 15. This CDR3 has 15 residues. Overall study findings and caveats: Researchers left out some V segments, among them TRBV6-2 and TRBV6-3, as indistinguishable. The study reported that TCR beta sequences accurately predicted HLA-A and HLA-B alleles in most subjects.

This receptor was taken from a man in his forties or fifties in good health and CMV-seronegative. The material sequenced was PBMCs. The gene calls are TRBV5-4 and TRBJ1-2; 7 bases align to TRBD1. The CDR3 coding sequence is TGTGCCAGCAGGGCACCGGGACAGAATGCACCCGGCTACACCTTC. It yields the protein CASRAPGQNAPGYTF.